The rows below give T cell receptor beta chains drawn from one sample of a study of blood T cell repertoires in COVID-19. The repertoire was sequenced with immunoSEQ multiplex PCR; TCRdb's copy has only in-frame clones and lacks some. This table holds approximately 240,000 clones, about 90% found once. The sequenced material came from peripheral blood. These TCRs come from a woman aged 25-40 years who had recovered from COVID-19. Both conserved end residues are part of each CDR3.

TRBJ2-7 TRBV5-1 16 CASSIGTGTSLHEQYF
TRBJ2-2 TRBV2 15 CASSEAAYGTGELFF
TRBJ1-1 TRBV6-5 13 CARLTGDHTEAFF
TRBJ1-1 TRBV5-4 15 CASSHPTSRGTEAFF
TRBJ2-7 TRBV18 15 CASSPGQTNYYEQYF
TRBJ2-2 TRBV2 16 CASSDISKSPTGELFF
TRBJ1-4 TRBV7-9 17 CASSFPTSGFNNEKLFF
TRBJ2-5 TRBV9 15 CASSADSSTGETQYF
TRBJ2-5 TRBV4-1 18 CASSQDPGISTAQETQYF
TRBJ2-2 TRBV4-2 15 CASSQDLGGAGELFF
TRBJ2-4 TRBV5-1 15 CASSPQAGRENIQYF
TRBJ2-7 TRBV27 15 CASSFLGEPSYEQYF
TRBJ2-5 TRBV2 16 CASSGRRIADQETQYF
TRBJ2-5 TRBV9 16 CASSSTSGGLQETQYF
TRBJ2-5 TRBV2 15 CASSIEQGARETQYF
TRBJ1-5 TRBV6-2/TRBV6-3 18 CASSYFGQGALSNQPQHF
TRBJ2-7 TRBV2 14 CASRPGTTTYEQYF
TRBJ1-2 TRBV6-2/TRBV6-3 15 CASSSPGTGFYGYTF